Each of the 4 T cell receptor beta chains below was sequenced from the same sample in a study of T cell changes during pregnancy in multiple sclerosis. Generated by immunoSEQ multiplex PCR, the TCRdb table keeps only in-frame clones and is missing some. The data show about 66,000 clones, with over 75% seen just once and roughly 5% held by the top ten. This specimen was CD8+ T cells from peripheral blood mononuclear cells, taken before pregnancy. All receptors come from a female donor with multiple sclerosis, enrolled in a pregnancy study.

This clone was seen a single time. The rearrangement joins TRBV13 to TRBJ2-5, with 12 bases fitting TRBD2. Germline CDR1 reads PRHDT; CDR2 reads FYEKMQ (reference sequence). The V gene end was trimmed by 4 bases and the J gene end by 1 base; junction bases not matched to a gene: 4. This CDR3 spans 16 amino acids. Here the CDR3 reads CASSSRLAGAQETQYF. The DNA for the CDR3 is TGTGCCAGCAGCTCCCGACTAGCGGGGGCCCAAGAGACCCAGTACTTC.

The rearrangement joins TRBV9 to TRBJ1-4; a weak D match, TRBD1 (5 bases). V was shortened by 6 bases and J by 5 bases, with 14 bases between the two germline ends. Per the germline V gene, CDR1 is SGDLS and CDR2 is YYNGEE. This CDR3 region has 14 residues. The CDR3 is CASNRAEGNEKLFF. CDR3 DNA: TGTGCCAGCAACCGAGCGGAGGGGAATGAAAAACTGTTTTTT.

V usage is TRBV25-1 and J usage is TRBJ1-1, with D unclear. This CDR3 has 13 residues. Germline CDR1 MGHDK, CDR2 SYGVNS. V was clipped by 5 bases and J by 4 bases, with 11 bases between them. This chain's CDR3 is CASSTRDVTEAFF. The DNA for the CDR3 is TGTGCCAGCAGTACCCGGGATGTCACTGAAGCTTTCTTT.

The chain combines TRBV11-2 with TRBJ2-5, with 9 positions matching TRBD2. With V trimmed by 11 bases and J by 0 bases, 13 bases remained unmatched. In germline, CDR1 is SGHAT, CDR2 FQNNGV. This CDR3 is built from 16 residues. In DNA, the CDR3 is TGTGCCTCACGGTCGGGGGCGGGGGGGGACCAAGAGACCCAGTACTTC. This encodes CASRSGAGGDQETQYF.